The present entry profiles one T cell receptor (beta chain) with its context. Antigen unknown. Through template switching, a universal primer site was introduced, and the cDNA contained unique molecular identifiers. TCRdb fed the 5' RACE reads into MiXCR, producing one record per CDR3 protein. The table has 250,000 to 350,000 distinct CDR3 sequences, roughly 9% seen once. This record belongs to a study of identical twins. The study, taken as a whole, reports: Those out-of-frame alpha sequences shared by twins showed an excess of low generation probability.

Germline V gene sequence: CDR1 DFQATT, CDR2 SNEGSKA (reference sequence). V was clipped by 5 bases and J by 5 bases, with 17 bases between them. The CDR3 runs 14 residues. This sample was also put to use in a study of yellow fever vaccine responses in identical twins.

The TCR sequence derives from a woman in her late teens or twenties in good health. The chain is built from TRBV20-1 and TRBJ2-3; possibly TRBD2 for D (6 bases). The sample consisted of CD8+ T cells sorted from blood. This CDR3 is CSAVTRDSGDTQYF. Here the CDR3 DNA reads TGCAGTGCTGTAACCCGGGACTCCGGAGATACGCAGTATTTT.